This TCR beta chain was captured in a study of T cells in tuberculosis. The V gene's germline CDR1 is GTSNPN and CDR2 SVGIG (reference sequence). CDR3 length equals 16 residues. Deletions cut 0 bases from V and 0 bases from J, with 14 bases between. Of note for this clone: The antigen is unknown.

The table came from immunoSEQ multiplex PCR; TCRdb's copy has only in-frame clones and leaves some out. The sample has about 33,000 clones; under 95% are singletons. General study points: Using the GMM-specific repertoire gave under 90% accuracy versus approximately 70% with motifs.

This TCR was sampled from a donor aged 5 to 30 with latent tuberculosis or without tuberculosis infection. Some clones in this sample may be carry-over from other donors' samples. Sequenced input: PBMCs. The rearrangement links TRBV30 to TRBJ1-1, with D possibly matching TRBD1 (5 bases). The CDR3 bases are TGTGCCTGGAGTGTGGCCCGTCAGGGAATGAACACTGAAGCTTTCTTT. Protein: CAWSVARQGMNTEAFF. Complete variable domain (other parts from reference TRBV30 and TRBJ1-1): SQTIHQWPATLVQPVGSPLSLECTVEGTSNPNLYWYRQAAGRGLQLLFYSVGIGQISSEVPQNLSASRPQDRQFILSSKKLLLSDSGFYLCAWSVARQGMNTEAFFGQGTRLTVV.